One sample yielded the 12 T cell receptor beta chains listed below, sequenced in a study of T cell changes during pregnancy in multiple sclerosis. TCRdb's table, derived via immunoSEQ multiplex PCR, lists solely in-frame clones and lacks some. The repertoire has 65,000 to 90,000 clones, approximately 92% of them found once; the top ten carry less than 2.5%. Sequenced here: peripheral blood, sampled before pregnancy. These receptors all stem from a female donor with multiple sclerosis, enrolled in a pregnancy study.

The V and J genes are TRBV19 and TRBJ2-7, with 10 bases aligning to TRBD2. Trimming took 3 bases from V and 6 from J; bases not matched to a gene: 11. Germline-derived CDR1 and CDR2 are LNHDA and SQIVND (reference sequence). The CDR3 length is 16 residues. DNA for the CDR3: TGTGCCAGTAGTATGGCCGGGACTAGCGCAATCGGCGAGCAGTACTTC. Its translation is CASSMAGTSAIGEQYF.

The genes are TRBV7-9 and TRBJ1-2; TRBD1 matches 8 bases. Trimming at V came to 4 bases and at J to 8 bases, leaving 6 bases not matched to a gene. The CDR3 is 13 residues long. CDR1 SEHNR and CDR2 FQNEAQ come from the germline V gene (reference sequence). The CDR3 region has the DNA TGTGCCAGCAGCTCCGGACAGGGTGGCGGCTACACCTTC. Its protein product is CASSSGQGGGYTF.

This chain uses TRBV18 with TRBJ1-1, with 7 bases that match TRBD1. The germline V gene has CDR1 KGHSH and CDR2 LQKENI. J was trimmed by 1 base and V by 6 bases; bases with no gene match: 5. The CDR3 runs to 14 residues. The CDR3 here is CASSSTGQNTEAFF. Written as DNA, the CDR3 is TGTGCCAGCTCGTCGACAGGGCAGAACACTGAAGCTTTCTTT.

The chain links TRBV5-4 to TRBJ2-1, with 10 positions matching TRBD2. The V segment lost 3 bases and the J segment 8 bases; nucleotides outside the gene matches: 8. The CDR3 extends over 15 amino acids. Germline CDR1 reads SGHNT; CDR2 reads YYREEE (reference sequence). This CDR3 reads CASSWASGSSYEQFF. The CDR3 DNA follows: TGTGCCAGCAGCTGGGCTAGCGGGAGTTCATATGAGCAGTTCTTC.

This rearrangement joins TRBV11-1 to TRBJ1-1; the D is unclear. The CDR3 length is 15 residues. CDR1 is SGHAT and CDR2 is FQDESV in the germline V gene (reference sequence). The ends were cut back, 1 base at V and 3 bases at J, with 12 bases in the middle. In DNA form, the CDR3 reads TGTGCCAGCAGCTTAGTGTCGGGGTGGGACACTGAAGCTTTCTTT. Protein: CASSLVSGWDTEAFF.

The rearrangement uses TRBV7-9 and TRBJ2-7; TRBD2 agrees at 8 bases. Germline V gene lookup returns CDR1 SEHNR and CDR2 FQNEAQ (reference sequence). The CDR3 totals 13 residues. V lost 2 bases, J lost 3 bases, and 0 bases stayed unmatched. The CDR3 DNA follows: TGTGCCAGCAGCTTAACTAGCGGCTACGAGCAGTACTTC. Encoded protein: CASSLTSGYEQYF.

The chain employs TRBV5-1 and TRBJ2-1; 10 nucleotides line up with TRBD2. In germline, CDR1 is SGHRS, CDR2 YFSETQ. The trim removed 3 bases at V and 10 bases at J, leaving 16 bases unmatched. CDR3 length equals 17 residues. The CDR3 nucleotides read TGCGCCAGCAGCTCGTTTGGTTTTACGGCTAGCGGGAGAGAGCAGTTCTTC. Translation gives CASSSFGFTASGREQFF. Using reference TRBV5-1 and TRBJ2-1 for the parts outside the CDR3, the full variable domain is KAGVTQTPRYLIKTRGQQVTLSCSPISGHRSVSWYQQTPGQGLQFLFEYFSETQRNKGNFPGRFSGRQFSNSRSEMNVSTLELGDSALYLCASSSFGFTASGREQFFGPGTRLTVL.

The J gene is TRBJ2-7, the V gene TRBV7-2; a weak D match, TRBD1 (5 bases). CDR1 is SGHTA and CDR2 is FQGNSA in the germline V gene. V dropped 4 bases and J dropped 3 bases, with 13 bases sitting between them. CDR3 size: 14 residues. The CDR3 loop is CASSSLTEYYEQYF. CDR3 coding DNA: TGTGCCAGCAGCTCTTTGACAGAATACTACGAGCAGTACTTC.

For the CDR3, the DNA is TGTGCCAGCTCACGCAACCGGAGGGCAGATACGCAGTATTTT. Residues: CASSRNRRADTQYF. This chain uses TRBV18 with TRBJ2-3, with a weak D call TRBD2 (6 bases). Germline V lookup: CDR1 KGHSH, CDR2 LQKENI. The ends were cut back, 4 bases at V and 4 bases at J, with 12 bases in the middle. This CDR3 has 14 residues.

The V and J genes are TRBV7-8 and TRBJ2-1, with TRBD2 as a possible D gene (6 bases). The CDR3 has 14 amino acids. CDR1 SGHVS and CDR2 FQNEAQ come from the germline V gene. Trimming took off 5 bases at V and 6 bases at J, with 14 bases between the two ends. CDR3 DNA: TGTGCCAGCAGCCGGCCCCGACTAGTCAATGAGCAGTTCTTC. The encoded protein is CASSRPRLVNEQFF.

The V and J genes are TRBV5-4 and TRBJ1-1; TRBD1 is a possible D gene (5 bases). Germline V lookup: CDR1 SGHNT, CDR2 YYREEE (reference sequence). The CDR3 length is 15 residues. V lost 4 bases, J lost 1 base, and 14 bases lay in between. The CDR3 sequence is CASSKNGAANTEAFF. CDR3 coding DNA: TGTGCCAGCAGCAAAAATGGGGCAGCGAACACTGAAGCTTTCTTT.

The V call is TRBV7-3, the J call TRBJ2-3, with 10 bases matching TRBD1. The junction had 6 bases not matched to a gene; V was cut back by 0 bases and J by 6 bases. Germline values: CDR1 SGHTA, CDR2 FQGTGA. CDR3 length equals 16 residues. For the CDR3, the DNA is TGTGCCAGCAGCTTAACCCACGGACAGGGGGGCGATACGCAGTATTTT. Its translation is CASSLTHGQGGDTQYF. The variable domain in full, completed from reference TRBV7-3 and TRBJ2-3, reads GAGVSQTPSNKVTEKGKYVELRCDPISGHTALYWYRQSLGQGPEFLIYFQGTGAADDSGLPNDRFFAVRPEGSVSTLKIQRTERGDSAVYLCASSLTHGQGGDTQYFGPGTRLTVL.